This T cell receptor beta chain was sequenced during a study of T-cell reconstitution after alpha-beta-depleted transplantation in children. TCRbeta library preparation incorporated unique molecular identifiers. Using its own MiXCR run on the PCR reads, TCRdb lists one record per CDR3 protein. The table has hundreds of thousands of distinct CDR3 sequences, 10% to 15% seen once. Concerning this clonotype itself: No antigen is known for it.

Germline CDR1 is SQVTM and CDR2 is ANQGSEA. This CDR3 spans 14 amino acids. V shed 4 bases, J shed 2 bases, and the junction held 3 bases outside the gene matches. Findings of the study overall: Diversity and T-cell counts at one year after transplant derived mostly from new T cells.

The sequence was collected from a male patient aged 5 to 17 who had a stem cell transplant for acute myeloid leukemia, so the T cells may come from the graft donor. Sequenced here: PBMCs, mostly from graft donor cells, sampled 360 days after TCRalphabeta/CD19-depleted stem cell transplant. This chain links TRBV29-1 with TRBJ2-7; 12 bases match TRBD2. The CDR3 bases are TGCAGCGTTGCCGGACTAGCGGGAACCTACGAGCAGTACTTC. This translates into CSVAGLAGTYEQYF.